The text below deals with one T cell receptor (beta chain). As yet, its antigen is unknown. The data are from a study of cytomegalovirus exposure and HLA in healthy donors. Whole-study findings and limits: Some segments of the V type, notably TRBV6-2 and TRBV6-3, were excluded as indistinguishable. Per a later analysis, HLA-associated TCR beta chains showed more clonal expansion than other, equally common TCR beta chains. Reports showed the classifier diagnosing cytomegalovirus status with high specificity and sensitivity. In vitro experiments confirmed that a few CMV-associated chains were specific for CMV antigens.

The CDR3 consists of 16 residues. J lost 7 bases, V lost 2 bases, and 8 bases had no gene match. Germline V gene data show CDR1 as SGHDN and CDR2 as FVKESK. The PCR had 60 Vbeta and 13 Jbeta primers. Profiling relied on immunoSEQ multiplex PCR, and the TCRdb table lists in-frame clones only, not all of them. Of 230,000 or so clones in the sample, roughly 91% were seen once. The chain is built from TRBV14 and TRBJ2-2; TRBD1 agrees at 9 bases. The receptor was derived from a girl aged 2-10 years in good health and CMV-seronegative. The specimen sequenced was PBMCs. The CDR3 here is CASSQFGTGRYGELFF. In DNA form, the CDR3 reads TGTGCCAGCAGCCAATTCGGGACAGGGAGGTACGGGGAGCTGTTTTTT.